This T cell receptor (beta chain) was profiled in a study of cytomegalovirus exposure and HLA in healthy donors. Study results and caveats: Being productive about 90% or about 30% of the time was typical of most TCR beta V segments in an earlier analysis.

About this clone: Its antigen is not known.

The germline gives CDR1 SEHNR, CDR2 FQNEAQ (reference sequence). The CDR3 is made up of 13 amino acids. V was trimmed by 3 bases and J by 4 bases, leaving 9 bases between them. PCR used 60 Vbeta primers and 13 Jbeta primers. Per the study methods: Roughly 10 million shared chains were among the about 80 million unique TCR beta chains that a later analysis counted. Only in-frame clones appear in the TCRdb table, and some are missing; sequencing was by immunoSEQ multiplex PCR. V and J calls and clone size come straight from that table; D and trimming were deduced from the DNA. The table records some 99,000 clones, 76% of them present only once.

The V call is TRBV7-9, the J call TRBJ1-1, with D maybe TRBD1 (5 bases). The clonotype originates from a woman in her forties or fifties in good health and CMV-seropositive. The sequenced sample was PBMCs. The CDR3 region is CASSLGEATEAFF. Here the CDR3 DNA reads TGTGCCAGCAGCTTGGGGGAGGCCACTGAAGCTTTCTTT.